The 22 T cell receptor beta chains listed next were all sequenced from one sample in a study of CD8 T cells in Susac syndrome. Random hexamers primed reverse transcription of about 0.45 to 1 ug RNA. TCRdb redid the calling of the immunoSEQ multiplex PCR reads with MiXCR, one entry per CDR3 protein. Among under 200,000 distinct CDR3 sequences, around 94% were seen once, and the ten largest hold 0.1% to 0.13%. The sequencing input was CD4+ T cells from PBMCs. These receptors came from a human donor with Susac syndrome.

The gene calls are TRBV7-9 and TRBJ1-2; D is perhaps TRBD1 (6 bases). This CDR3 region has 15 residues. Germline loops: CDR1 SEHNR, CDR2 FQNEAQ (reference sequence). V lost 6 bases to trimming and J lost 3 bases, with 17 bases between them. The DNA of the CDR3 is TGTGCCAGCAGACGAGAGGGGGGGCGATACTATGGCTACACCTTC. Its translation: CASRREGGRYYGYTF.

The rearrangement joins TRBV7-2 to TRBJ1-5, with D possibly being TRBD1 (5 bases). Trimming left V 5 bases short and J 4 bases short, with 12 bases between. Germline V CDR1 and CDR2: SGHTA, FQGNSA. The CDR3 is 14 residues long. The CDR3 DNA sequence: TGTGCCAGCAGCCCGTCAGGGATTAATCAGCCCCAGCATTTT. Protein: CASSPSGINQPQHF.

This clonotype was seen more than once but under ten times. This CDR3 is CASSLGAPGHYGYTF. The DNA for the CDR3 is TGTGCCAGCAGCTTAGGAGCGCCAGGGCACTATGGCTACACCTTC. The chain links TRBV7-2 to TRBJ1-2; the D gene is possibly TRBD1 (5 bases). Trimming shortened V by 1 base and J by 3 bases, and 12 bases separated the two germline ends. The V gene's germline CDR1 is SGHTA and CDR2 FQGNSA. The CDR3 has 15 residues.

This clonotype occurred once. The CDR3 DNA reads as TGCGCCAGCGGAAACCGGGACAGGGCCTACGAGCAGTACTTC. Its protein is CASGNRDRAYEQYF. V is TRBV5-1 and J is TRBJ2-7; 9 bases match TRBD1. V was pared by 7 bases and J by 2 bases, with 7 bases of the junction left unmatched. Germline V gene lookup returns CDR1 SGHRS and CDR2 YFSETQ. This CDR3 has 14 amino acids. The variable domain in full, completed from reference TRBV5-1 and TRBJ2-7, reads KAGVTQTPRYLIKTRGQQVTLSCSPISGHRSVSWYQQTPGQGLQFLFEYFSETQRNKGNFPGRFSGRQFSNSRSEMNVSTLELGDSALYLCASGNRDRAYEQYFGPGTRLTVT.

The chain couples TRBV9 to TRBJ2-5; maybe TRBD2 (7 bases). The V gene's germline CDR1 is SGDLS and CDR2 YYNGEE. The CDR3 is made up of 17 amino acids. Trimming removed 0 bases from V and 5 bases from J, with 20 bases in between. The chain's CDR3 is CASSVGENGGRGETQYF. CDR3 nucleotide sequence: TGTGCCAGCAGCGTAGGGGAGAACGGGGGGCGTGGGGAGACCCAGTACTTC.

There are a few counts of this clonotype. The chain has TRBV27 and TRBJ1-1; D is ambiguous. Germline assignment: CDR1 MNHEY and CDR2 SMNVEV (reference sequence). V lost 5 bases to trimming and J lost 1 base, with 11 bases between them. The CDR3 totals 14 residues. CDR3 in DNA: TGTGCCAGCAGTCCAGGACGGCAGAACACTGAAGCTTTCTTT. It is translated as CASSPGRQNTEAFF.

The chain has TRBV4-2 and TRBJ2-3, with a possible D match to TRBD1 (5 bases). Trimming cost V 0 bases and J 4 bases, with 17 bases left between them. Germline V gene data show CDR1 as LGHNA and CDR2 as YNFKEQ. This CDR3 region has 17 residues. This CDR3 reads CASSQDSGAGSADTQYF. The CDR3 DNA is TGTGCCAGCAGCCAAGATTCTGGGGCAGGGTCCGCAGATACGCAGTATTTT.

The V gene is TRBV3-1, the J gene TRBJ2-2; the D gene could be TRBD1 or TRBD2 (5 bases each). The CDR3 extends over 14 amino acids. The germline CDR1 and CDR2 sequences are LGHDT and YNNKEL (reference sequence). V was cut by 7 bases and J by 5 bases, with 14 bases left in between. CDR3: CASTTRGSTGELFF. The CDR3 DNA reads as TGTGCCAGCACCACGAGGGGATCGACCGGGGAGCTGTTTTTT.

J is TRBJ1-5 and V is TRBV12-3 or TRBV12-4; TRBD1 might be the D (6 bases). Trimming stripped 6 bases from V and 4 bases from J, with 19 bases between. The CDR3 runs 16 residues. The CDR3 protein is CASSSTGPGGNQPQHF. For the CDR3, the DNA is TGTGCCAGCAGCTCCACAGGGCCCGGGGGTAATCAGCCCCAGCATTTT.

The rearrangement uses TRBV5-6 and TRBJ1-1; 7 positions match TRBD1. Germline lookup yields CDR1 SGHDT and CDR2 YYEEEE. This CDR3 spans 14 amino acids. V lost 5 bases and J lost 1; bases outside the gene matches: 5. CDR3 loop: CASSMDRRNTEAFF. DNA of the CDR3: TGTGCCAGCAGTATGGACAGGCGGAACACTGAAGCTTTCTTT.

The genes are TRBV12-3 or TRBV12-4 and TRBJ2-7; 7 bases agree with TRBD2. V shed 8 bases and J 4 bases; nucleotides not matched to a gene: 11. This CDR3 is 14 amino acids long. CDR3 in amino acids: CASSLFGGSYEQYF. In DNA, the CDR3 is TGTGCCAGCTCTTTATTCGGGGGGTCTTACGAGCAGTACTTC.

The chain uses TRBV5-4 and TRBJ2-2; D gene uncertain. Trimming pared 1 base from V and 4 bases from J, leaving 11 bases between. There are 15 residues in the CDR3. CDR1 is SGHNT and CDR2 is YYREEE in the germline V gene (reference sequence). The CDR3, as DNA: TGTGCCAGCAGCTTGTCTCGCTCTGGCACCGGGGAGCTGTTTTTT. Encoded protein: CASSLSRSGTGELFF.

This clonotype appeared once. The chain carries TRBV5-4 and TRBJ2-7; tentatively, D is TRBD1 or TRBD2 (7 bases each). The CDR3 extends over 14 amino acids. CDR1 and CDR2 (germline): SGHNT, YYREEE (reference sequence). Trimming cost V 4 bases and J 1 base, with 12 bases left between them. As DNA, the CDR3 is TGTGCCAGCAGCAACAGGGGAGGGTCCTACGAGCAGTACTTC. This gives the protein CASSNRGGSYEQYF. The entire variable domain, with the rest obtained from reference TRBV5-4 and TRBJ2-7, is as follows: ETGVTQSPTHLIKTRGQQVTLRCSSQSGHNTVSWYQQALGQGPQFIFQYYREEENGRGNFPPRFSGLQFPNYSSELNVNALELDDSALYLCASSNRGGSYEQYFGPGTRLTVT.

This chain connects TRBV6-5 to TRBJ2-1, with 8 bases fitting TRBD2. The CDR3 is 15 residues long. With V trimmed by 6 bases and J by 0 bases, 4 bases remained unmatched. Germline V gene lookup returns CDR1 MNHEY and CDR2 SVGAGI. The CDR3: CASRISGSSYNEQFF. As DNA, the CDR3 is TGTGCCAGCAGAATCAGCGGGAGCTCCTACAATGAGCAGTTCTTC.

The chain employs TRBV13 and TRBJ1-6; 7 positions match TRBD1. CDR3 size: 15 residues. In germline, CDR1 is PRHDT, CDR2 FYEKMQ (reference sequence). V shed 0 bases, J shed 9 bases, and the junction held 5 bases outside the gene matches. The CDR3 nucleotides read TGTGCCAGCAGCTTAGGCCGTCGGGACAGTTCACCCCTCCACTTT. It specifies CASSLGRRDSSPLHF. Filled out from reference TRBV13 and TRBJ1-6, the complete variable domain reads AAGVIQSPRHLIKEKRETATLKCYPIPRHDTVYWYQQGPGQDPQFLISFYEKMQSDKGSIPDRFSAQQFSDYHSELNMSSLELGDSALYFCASSLGRRDSSPLHFGNGTRLTVT.

This rearrangement joins TRBV14 to TRBJ2-3; D not certain. CDR1 SGHDN and CDR2 FVKESK come from the germline V gene. V lost 3 bases and J 6 bases, leaving 13 bases between the germline ends. This CDR3 has 14 residues. CDR3 amino acids: CASSHGMYVDTQYF. The CDR3 DNA is TGTGCCAGCAGCCACGGCATGTATGTGGATACGCAGTATTTT.

The CDR3 protein is CASSLETGTGVGGYTF. DNA of the CDR3: TGTGCCAGCAGCCTTGAGACCGGGACAGGGGTTGGTGGCTACACCTTC. The J gene is TRBJ1-2, the V gene TRBV7-9, with 10 bases fitting TRBD1. Germline V gene lookup returns CDR1 SEHNR and CDR2 FQNEAQ (reference sequence). The CDR3 totals 16 residues. J lost 7 bases, V lost 5 bases, and 13 bases had no gene match.

This clonotype was detected once. This sequence joins TRBV12-3 or TRBV12-4 and TRBJ2-1; maybe TRBD1 (6 bases). V was trimmed by 6 bases and J by 3 bases, leaving 9 bases between them. This CDR3 comprises 13 residues. CDR3 in amino acids: CASRKDSYNEQFF. Here the CDR3 DNA reads TGTGCCAGCAGGAAGGACAGCTACAATGAGCAGTTCTTC.

The chain joins TRBV7-8 to TRBJ2-1, with D possibly being TRBD2 (5 bases). Per the germline V gene, CDR1 is SGHVS and CDR2 is FQNEAQ. The CDR3 covers 12 residues. Trimming cost V 7 bases and J 9 bases, with 13 bases left between them. The CDR3 sequence: CASTATAGEQFF. CDR3 in DNA: TGTGCCAGCACCGCCACCGCGGGTGAGCAGTTCTTC.

DNA of the CDR3: TGCAGTGCTAGAGATCAAGGAGGGGTCCGCTACAATGAGCAGTTCTTC. Translating it yields CSARDQGGVRYNEQFF. This chain connects TRBV20-1 to TRBJ2-1, with a possible D match to TRBD2 (6 bases). The CDR3 length is 16 residues. V shed 0 bases and J shed 3 bases, with 15 bases lying between them. Germline assignment: CDR1 DFQATT and CDR2 SNEGSKA (reference sequence).

This chain connects TRBV4-3 to TRBJ2-7; TRBD2 agrees at 9 bases. The V and J ends lost 0 bases and 7 bases, in that order; junction bases with no gene match: 10. The germline V gene encodes CDR1 LGHNA and CDR2 YSLEER. There are 16 residues in the CDR3. The CDR3 sequence: CASSQDPLAGLEEQYF. The CDR3 DNA follows: TGCGCCAGCAGCCAAGATCCCCTAGCGGGGCTGGAGGAGCAGTACTTC.

The genes are TRBV30 and TRBJ1-6, with 7 bases that match TRBD1. The CDR3 spans 13 residues. The junction had 4 bases not matched to a gene; V was cut back by 4 bases and J by 7 bases. The germline CDR1 and CDR2 sequences are GTSNPN and SVGIG (reference sequence). CDR3 DNA sequence: TGTGCCTGGACCGACAGGGAGAATTCACCCCTCCACTTT. Its protein is CAWTDRENSPLHF.